This T cell receptor (beta chain) was recorded in a study of T cell responses to AZD1222 COVID-19 vaccine. General study points: Without day 14 samples, only post-peak T cell repertoires were studied. Just six AZD1222 recipients tested seropositive at baseline. Reportedly, nearly half the spike-specific TCRs target unmutated variant regions. Spike-specific TCR breadth rose after two AZD1222 doses, and depth rose as well.

Germline assignment: CDR1 MNHEY and CDR2 SMNVEV (reference sequence). The V and J ends lost 7 bases and 0 bases respectively, with 9 bases between them. The CDR3 sequence is 13 residues long. Profiled with immunoSEQ multiplex PCR; TCRdb holds only in-frame clones, not every one. This table has under 200,000 clones, 92% appearing once. Note on this clone: Its antigen is undetermined.

The sample was peripheral blood, taken 28 days after the second AZD1222 dose. V and J are TRBV27 and TRBJ1-1; a possible D gene is TRBD1 (5 bases). The origin of this receptor is an adult who received the AZD1222 COVID-19 vaccine. CDR3 region: CASKGTMNTEAFF. The CDR3 nucleotides are TGTGCCAGCAAGGGGACTATGAACACTGAAGCTTTCTTT.